These T cell receptor beta chains were read from a single sample in a study of T-cell reconstitution after alpha-beta-depleted transplantation in children. MiXCR, applied by TCRdb to the PCR reads, yields one record per CDR3 protein. The repertoire holds a few hundred thousand distinct CDR3 sequences, with more than 20% as singletons. Sequencing used PBMCs, obtained before TCRalphabeta/CD19-depleted stem cell transplant. The receptors originated from a boy in the first two years of life with Wiskott-Aldrich syndrome, due to receive a stem cell transplant. CDR3s include the opening cysteine and the closing phenylalanine or tryptophan. The D gene is left open where the match is weak. Expanded clones are given a class, and other clones once, few, many or no size at all.

v_call	j_call	clone_size	d_call	cdr3_aa	cdr3_nt
TRBV7-6	TRBJ2-2	many	-	CASSSGLDTGELFF	TGTGCCAGCAGCTCGGGCCTCGACACCGGGGAGCTGTTTTTT
TRBV28	TRBJ2-2	-	TRBD2	CASSTKTSGSVRTGELFF	TGTGCCAGCAGTACAAAGACTAGCGGGAGCGTTCGCACCGGGGAGCTGTTTTTT
TRBV5-1	TRBJ2-1	few	TRBD1	CASSVGDRPNEQFF	TGCGCCAGCAGCGTGGGGGACAGGCCTAATGAGCAGTTCTTC
TRBV27	TRBJ1-2	few	-	CASSLYWGRSYGYTF	TGTGCCAGCAGTTTGTATTGGGGGCGCAGCTATGGCTACACCTTC
TRBV6-5	TRBJ1-6	-	-	CASSYSGTGSPLHF	TGTGCCAGCAGTTACTCTGGGACGGGGTCACCCCTCCACTTT
TRBV3-1	TRBJ2-5	-	TRBD1	CASSQEPRQGSQYF	TGTGCCAGCAGCCAAGAGCCTCGACAGGGATCCCAGTACTTC
TRBV9	TRBJ2-1	-	TRBD1	CASSVDRGPDNEQFF	TGTGCCAGCAGCGTCGACAGGGGGCCCGACAATGAGCAGTTCTTC
TRBV11-1	TRBJ2-1	-	TRBD2	CASSTRLAGLHSSYNEQFF	TGTGCCAGCAGCACCCGGCTAGCGGGACTCCACAGCTCCTACAATGAGCAGTTCTTC
TRBV12-3/TRBV12-4	TRBJ1-5	once	-	CASSDNNQPQHF	TGTGCCAGCAGTGATAACAATCAGCCCCAGCATTTT
TRBV27	TRBJ1-1	-	-	CASSLFGNTEAFF	TGTGCCAGCAGTTTATTCGGGAACACTGAAGCTTTCTTT
TRBV7-2	TRBJ2-3	-	-	CASSLRPGWGTDTQYF	TGTGCCAGCAGCCTTAGGCCGGGTTGGGGCACAGATACGCAGTATTTT
TRBV7-2	TRBJ2-3	many	-	CASSQGNTQYF	TGTGCCAGCAGCCAAGGAAATACGCAGTATTTT
TRBV7-2	TRBJ2-3	few	TRBD2	CASSNGLAGGTDTQYF	TGTGCCAGCAGCAATGGACTAGCGGGGGGCACAGATACGCAGTATTTT
TRBV20-1	TRBJ2-6	few	-	CSAIKSGANVLTF	TGCAGTGCTATAAAGTCTGGGGCCAACGTCCTGACTTTC
TRBV5-1	TRBJ1-2	once	-	CASSLTATNNGYTF	TGCGCCAGCAGCTTGACAGCTACTAACAATGGCTACACCTTC
TRBV6-1	TRBJ2-2	-	-	CASSSGTVFPGELFF	TGTGCCAGCAGCTCCGGGACCGTATTTCCTGGGGAGCTGTTTTTT
TRBV19	TRBJ2-7	few	-	CASSGVGVSYEQYF	TGTGCCAGTAGTGGAGTGGGGGTATCCTACGAGCAGTACTTC
TRBV5-8	TRBJ1-1	-	-	CASSFGLGLNTEAFF	TGTGCCAGCAGCTTTGGTTTAGGGCTGAACACTGAAGCTTTCTTT
TRBV29-1	TRBJ2-7	few	-	CSQRGQEEQYF	TGCAGCCAAAGGGGCCAAGAAGAGCAGTACTTC
TRBV7-3	TRBJ2-5	few	TRBD1	CASSLIGGLQETQYF	TGTGCCAGCAGCTTAATAGGGGGCTTGCAAGAGACCCAGTACTTC